This T cell receptor (beta chain) was recovered during a study of neurological immune-mediated disorders. Healthy control samples came from blood bank volunteers in Maryland, USA. Overall study results and limits: The most TCR clonal expansion was seen in HTLV-1-associated myelopathy, whereas the least was seen in multiple sclerosis, below the level in healthy controls.

MiXCR, applied by TCRdb to the 5' RACE reads, yields one record per CDR3 protein. The top ten hold around 4.5% of the sample, which has 35,000 to 45,000 distinct CDR3 sequences, 6% to 8.5% seen once. This clonotype has ten or more counts. Its antigen is not identified. The junction had 2 bases not matched to a gene; V was cut back by 3 bases and J by 3 bases. The CDR3 spans 15 residues. In germline, CDR1 is SGHKS, CDR2 YYEKEE (reference sequence). The sample comprised PBMCs. The chain links TRBV5-5 to TRBJ2-1; 11 positions match TRBD1. The sequence derives from a woman between 35 and 50 years old in good health. This CDR3 reads CASSSGQGVYNEQFF. The CDR3 nucleotides are TGTGCCAGCAGCTCGGGACAGGGGGTCTACAATGAGCAGTTCTTC.